This T cell receptor beta chain was captured in a study of B cell selection in AIRE deficiency. Germline V gene data show CDR1 as MNHEY and CDR2 as SVGAGI. CDR3 length: 14 amino acids. Trimming cost V 2 bases and J 1 base, with 8 bases left between them. Profiling relied on immunoSEQ multiplex PCR, and the TCRdb table lists in-frame clones only, not all of them. The repertoire includes roughly 14,000 clones, under 95% of them detected once, and 1% to 1.2% sits in the top ten. Regulatory T cells were sorted as CD4+CD25hiCD127low/negative cells. The clonotype originates from a human donor with AIRE deficiency. Sample: Tregs sorted from PBMCs. The chain uses TRBV6-5 and TRBJ1-1; possible D gene TRBD1, 5 bases. The CDR3 loop is CASSYGGGNTEAFF. The DNA of the CDR3 is TGTGCCAGCAGTTACGGGGGAGGGAACACTGAAGCTTTCTTT.